Below, 23 T cell receptor beta chains from the same sample are listed, as sequenced in a study of blood T cell repertoires in COVID-19. TCRdb's copy holds only in-frame clones and misses some; the assay was immunoSEQ multiplex PCR. The repertoire has tens of thousands of clones, roughly 72% of them found once; the top ten carry 14% to 15%. Source material: peripheral blood. The receptors here all came from a man aged 60 to 75 with COVID-19, enrolled during active disease.

The gene calls are TRBV14 and TRBJ1-1; D is unclear. In germline, CDR1 is SGHDN, CDR2 FVKESK. The CDR3 is 14 amino acids. The ends were cut back, 1 base at V and 6 bases at J, with 12 bases in the middle. The chain's CDR3 is CASSQVRSGAEAFF. CDR3 DNA: TGTGCCAGCAGCCAAGTCCGGTCCGGGGCTGAAGCTTTCTTT. Full variable domain (outside the CDR3, taken from reference TRBV14 and TRBJ1-1): EAGVTQFPSHSVIEKGQTVTLRCDPISGHDNLYWYRRVMGKEIKFLLHFVKESKQDESGMPNNRFLAERTGGTYSTLKVQPAELEDSGVYFCASSQVRSGAEAFFGQGTRLTVV.

The chain links TRBV5-1 to TRBJ2-2; 9 nucleotides agree with TRBD1. This CDR3 spans 16 amino acids. Germline values: CDR1 SGHRS, CDR2 YFSETQ. The V segment lost 2 bases and the J segment 6 bases; nucleotides outside the gene matches: 8. The DNA for the CDR3 is TGCGCCAGCAGCTTTATAACCGGGACAGGGTCCGGGGAGCTGTTTTTT. Translating it yields CASSFITGTGSGELFF. The variable domain in full, with the rest retrieved from reference TRBV5-1 and TRBJ2-2, is KAGVTQTPRYLIKTRGQQVTLSCSPISGHRSVSWYQQTPGQGLQFLFEYFSETQRNKGNFPGRFSGRQFSNSRSEMNVSTLELGDSALYLCASSFITGTGSGELFFGEGSRLTVL.

J is TRBJ1-5 and V is TRBV19; D may be TRBD1 (6 bases). The CDR3 contains 16 residues. Trimming took 3 bases from V and 9 from J, leaving 21 bases between them. Germline V gene data show CDR1 as LNHDA and CDR2 as SQIVND (reference sequence). The CDR3: CASSILDSLLKGPQHF. The CDR3 DNA reads as TGTGCCAGTAGTATTTTGGACAGCCTTCTCAAGGGGCCCCAGCATTTT.

This chain uses TRBV3-1 (or the pseudogene TRBV3-2) with TRBJ2-2; D remains unclear. This CDR3 has 13 residues. The germline V gene encodes CDR1 LGHDT and CDR2 YNNKEL (reference sequence). V was trimmed by 4 bases and J by 7 bases, leaving 10 bases between them. The CDR3 loop reads CASSPLVGGELFF. CDR3 nucleotides: TGTGCCAGCAGCCCCCTCGTCGGCGGGGAGCTGTTTTTT.

The chain carries TRBV3-1 (or the pseudogene TRBV3-2) and TRBJ1-2; a possible D gene is TRBD1 (5 bases). V was cut by 6 bases and J by 4 bases, with 15 bases left in between. The germline V gene has CDR1 LGHDT and CDR2 YNNKEL (reference sequence). The CDR3 runs to 14 residues. CDR3 protein: CASRIGGVAYGYTF. The CDR3 nucleotides are TGTGCCAGCAGGATCGGGGGAGTCGCCTATGGCTACACCTTC.

V and J are TRBV4-1 and TRBJ2-1; 9 bases are a match to TRBD2. This CDR3 comprises 18 residues. J gave up 5 bases and V 2 bases, and 13 bases lay outside the gene matches. Germline lookup yields CDR1 MGHRA and CDR2 YSYEKL. In DNA, the CDR3 is TGCGCCAGCAGCCAAAGCCTCCGACTAGCGGCCTCAGACAATGAGCAGTTCTTC. This gives the protein CASSQSLRLAASDNEQFF.

J is TRBJ1-1 and V is TRBV5-4, with TRBD1 matching over 7 bases. This CDR3 region has 14 residues. Germline CDR1 SGHNT, CDR2 YYREEE (reference sequence). The V segment lost 4 bases and the J segment 1 base; nucleotides outside the gene matches: 4. This CDR3 reads CASSGGQTNTEAFF. The CDR3 coding sequence is TGTGCCAGCAGCGGGGGACAGACGAACACTGAAGCTTTCTTT.

This clone was seen once. The chain links TRBV5-1 to TRBJ2-1; possible D gene TRBD1, 6 bases. The germline V gene has CDR1 SGHRS and CDR2 YFSETQ. V lost 0 bases and J 8 bases, leaving 15 bases between the germline ends. This CDR3 region has 15 residues. CDR3 bases: TGCGCCAGCAGCTTGGAGGGACACGAGTTGGATGAGCAGTTCTTC. Translating gives CASSLEGHELDEQFF.

The chain couples TRBV10-1 to TRBJ1-1, with 9 bases lining up with TRBD1. The ends lost 5 bases at V and 8 bases at J; junction bases unmatched: 9. Germline CDR1 and CDR2: WNHNN and SYGVQD (reference sequence). This CDR3 is 14 amino acids long. In DNA form, the CDR3 reads TGCGCCAGCAGTCCGGGACAGGGTCTAGCAGAAGCTTTCTTT. Its translation is CASSPGQGLAEAFF.

The chain combines TRBV5-6 with TRBJ2-7; D is possibly TRBD2 (5 bases). The CDR3 covers 12 residues. V dropped 3 bases and J dropped 4 bases, with 8 bases sitting between them. Germline CDR1 and CDR2: SGHDT and YYEEEE. The CDR3 DNA sequence: TGTGCCAGCAGCTACCAGCGGTACGAGCAGTACTTC. This encodes CASSYQRYEQYF.

This clone was seen many times. The rearrangement uses TRBV6-5 and TRBJ1-4, with D hard to call. In germline, CDR1 is MNHEY, CDR2 SVGAGI. There are 15 residues in the CDR3. V dropped 1 base and J dropped 2 bases, with 8 bases sitting between them. The CDR3 DNA sequence: TGTGCCAGCAGTTACTTAGGAGGGACTAATGAAAAACTGTTTTTT. Protein product: CASSYLGGTNEKLFF.

The chain employs TRBV12-3 or TRBV12-4 and TRBJ2-1; D call uncertain. The CDR3 covers 11 residues. V was cut by 3 bases and J by 9 bases, with 6 bases left in between. The CDR3 loop reads CASSFSVEQFF. CDR3 in DNA: TGTGCCAGCAGTTTTTCGGTTGAGCAGTTCTTC.

The chain uses TRBV2 and TRBJ2-7; D may be TRBD1 (5 bases). Looked up from germline, CDR1 is SNHLY and CDR2 is FYNNEI. The CDR3 is 13 amino acids. Between the trimmed V and J ends, which lost 6 bases and 4 bases, there was a span of 13 bases. CDR3 sequence: CASSVFQGYEQYF. CDR3 in DNA: TGTGCCAGCAGCGTATTTCAGGGATACGAGCAGTACTTC.

This clone was seen a few times. The V and J genes are TRBV11-3 and TRBJ2-2, with no clear D. V lost 2 bases to trimming and J lost 3 bases, with 10 bases between them. From germline, CDR1 is SGHNT and CDR2 YENEEA. There are 15 residues in the CDR3. For the CDR3, the DNA is TGTGCCAGCAGCTTACAGATCAGTTACACCGGGGAGCTGTTTTTT. This gives the protein CASSLQISYTGELFF.

V gene TRBV9 combines with J gene TRBJ2-5; TRBD2 aligns across 12 bases. V lost 3 bases and J lost 4; bases outside the gene matches: 7. Germline V gives CDR1 SGDLS, CDR2 YYNGEE. The CDR3 runs 16 residues. The CDR3 DNA reads TGTGCCAGCAGCGGCCCTAGCGGGGGGGCGGGAGAGACCCAGTACTTC. Protein sequence: CASSGPSGGAGETQYF.

The gene calls are TRBV7-6 and TRBJ2-2; maybe TRBD2 (5 bases). V lost 11 bases and J lost 1, with 17 bases in between. The CDR3 is 15 residues long. Germline loops: CDR1 SGHVS, CDR2 FNYEAQ. The CDR3 is CALRSAEENTGELFF. In DNA, the CDR3 is TGTGCCCTTCGCTCGGCGGAGGAGAACACCGGGGAGCTGTTTTTT.

In its sample, this clone was seen a few times. The chain links TRBV6-2 or TRBV6-3 to TRBJ2-2, with TRBD2 matching over 11 bases. V gave up 6 bases and J gave up 4 bases; unmatched junction bases: 4. The CDR3 loop spans 15 amino acids. Germline assignment: CDR1 MNHEY and CDR2 SVGEGT. As DNA, the CDR3 is TGTGCCAGCAGCGAGACTAGCGGGGCCACCGGGGAGCTGTTTTTT. It specifies CASSETSGATGELFF.

J is TRBJ2-7 and V is TRBV3-1 (or the pseudogene TRBV3-2); D gene uncertain. The CDR3 has 11 amino acids. Germline-derived CDR1 and CDR2 are LGHDT and YNNKEL (reference sequence). V lost 1 base to trimming and J lost 5 bases, with 3 bases between them. The CDR3 sequence: CASSQVNEQYF. CDR3 sequence (DNA): TGTGCCAGCAGCCAAGTAAACGAGCAGTACTTC.

The chain couples TRBV5-4 to TRBJ2-3; D is uncertain. The CDR3 runs 15 residues. V lost 0 bases and J 7 bases, leaving 15 bases between the germline ends. Per the germline V gene, CDR1 is SGHNT and CDR2 is YYREEE (reference sequence). The CDR3 DNA is TGTGCCAGCAGCTTGGGTGTGCAGGAATCGAATACGCAGTATTTT. Amino acid sequence: CASSLGVQESNTQYF.

Comments on this clone: At the DNA level, this CDR3 is encoded by other sequences in the same sample as well. The chain is built from TRBV5-4 and TRBJ2-3, with TRBD2 matching 7 bases. The CDR3 is 12 residues long. The V gene's germline CDR1 is SGHNT and CDR2 YYREEE (reference sequence). V trimming: 2 bases; J trimming: 6 bases; junction bases outside the gene matches: 0. The CDR3 coding sequence is TGTGCCAGCAGCTTACTAGCGGATACGCAGTATTTT. It is translated as CASSLLADTQYF.

J is TRBJ1-6 and V is TRBV11-2; 8 bases are shared with TRBD1. The CDR3 extends over 13 amino acids. V lost 6 bases to trimming and J lost 7 bases; unmatched junction nucleotides: 2. CDR1 is SGHAT and CDR2 is FQNNGV in the germline V gene. The DNA for the CDR3 is TGTGCCAGCAGTAGGACAGGGAATTCACCCCTCCACTTT. This encodes CASSRTGNSPLHF.

The chain couples TRBV28 to TRBJ2-1, with a tentative D call TRBD1 (6 bases). Germline lookup yields CDR1 MDHEN and CDR2 SYDVKM. The length of the CDR3 is 11 residues. V dropped 8 bases and J dropped 10 bases, with 12 bases sitting between them. CDR3 nucleotide sequence: TGTGCCAGCGCAGGGGTTCGCGAGCAGTTCTTC. Translating gives CASAGVREQFF.

This chain joins TRBV7-3 and TRBJ2-2, with D perhaps matching TRBD1 (6 bases). Germline lookup yields CDR1 SGHTA and CDR2 FQGTGA. The CDR3 covers 14 residues. Deletions cut 2 bases from V and 4 bases from J, with 8 bases between. Here the CDR3 reads CASSLSGATGELFF. In nucleotides, the CDR3 is TGTGCCAGCAGCTTATCAGGGGCCACCGGGGAGCTGTTTTTT.